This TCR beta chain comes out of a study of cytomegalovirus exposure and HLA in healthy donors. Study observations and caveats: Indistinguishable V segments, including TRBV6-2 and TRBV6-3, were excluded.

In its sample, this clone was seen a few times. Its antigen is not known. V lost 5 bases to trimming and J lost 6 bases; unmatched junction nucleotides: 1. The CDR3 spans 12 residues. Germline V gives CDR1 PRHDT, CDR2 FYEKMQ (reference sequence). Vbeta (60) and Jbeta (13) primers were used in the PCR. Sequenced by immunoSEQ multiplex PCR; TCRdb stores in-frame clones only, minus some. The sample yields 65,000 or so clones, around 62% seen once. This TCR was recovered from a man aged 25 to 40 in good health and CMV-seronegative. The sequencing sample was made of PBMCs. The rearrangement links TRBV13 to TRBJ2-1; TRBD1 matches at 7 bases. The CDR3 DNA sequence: TGTGCCAGCAGCCGACAGGGCAATGAGCAGTTCTTC. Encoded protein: CASSRQGNEQFF.